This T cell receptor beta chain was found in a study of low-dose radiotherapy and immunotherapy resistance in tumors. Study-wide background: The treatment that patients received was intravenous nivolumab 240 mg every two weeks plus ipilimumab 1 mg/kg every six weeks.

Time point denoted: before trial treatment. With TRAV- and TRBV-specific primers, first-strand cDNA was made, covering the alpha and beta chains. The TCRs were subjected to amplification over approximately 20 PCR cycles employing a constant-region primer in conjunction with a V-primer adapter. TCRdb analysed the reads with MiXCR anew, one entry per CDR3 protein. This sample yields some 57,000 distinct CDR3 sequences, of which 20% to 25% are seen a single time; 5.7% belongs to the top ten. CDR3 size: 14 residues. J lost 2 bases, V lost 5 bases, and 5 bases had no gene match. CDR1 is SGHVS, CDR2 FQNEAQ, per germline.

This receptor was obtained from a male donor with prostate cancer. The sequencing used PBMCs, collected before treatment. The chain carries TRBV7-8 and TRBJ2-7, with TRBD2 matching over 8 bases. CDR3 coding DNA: TGTGCCAGCAGCGGGATGGGACTAGCCTACGAGCAGTACTTC. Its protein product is CASSGMGLAYEQYF.